A selection of T cell receptor beta chains follows, all from one sample in a study of cytomegalovirus exposure and HLA in healthy donors. Only in-frame clones appear in the TCRdb table, and some are missing; sequencing was by immunoSEQ multiplex PCR. In the table there are approximately 69,000 clones, roughly 74% of which are singletons. Sequences were obtained from PBMCs. These TCRs come from a woman in her 30s in good health and CMV-seropositive. The CDR3 runs from the conserved cysteine through the conserved F or W. The order of the fields is clone size, V gene, D gene, J gene, CDR3 DNA, CDR3 protein. A D gene is named only where the DNA matches it firmly. Size values are once, few and many counts, or a class for expanded clones, and some rows have none.

clone_size: .
v_call: TRBV6-5
d_call: .
j_call: TRBJ2-3
cdr3_nt: TGTGCCAGCAGTTACGGGACACGGAGCACAGATACGCAGTATTTT
cdr3_aa: CASSYGTRSTDTQYF

clone_size: .
v_call: TRBV5-4
d_call: .
j_call: TRBJ1-1
cdr3_nt: TGTGCCAGCAGCTTGATGGGCGATGAAGCTTTCTTT
cdr3_aa: CASSLMGDEAFF

clone_size: .
v_call: TRBV9
d_call: TRBD1
j_call: TRBJ2-7
cdr3_nt: TGTGCCAGCAGCGTAAGGGTGGACAGGGGCCACGAGCAGTACTTC
cdr3_aa: CASSVRVDRGHEQYF

clone_size: once
v_call: TRBV4-1
d_call: TRBD2
j_call: TRBJ2-2
cdr3_nt: TGCGCCAGCGGACAGAGCGGGAGTGGGGGATACGCCGGGGAGCTGTTTTTT
cdr3_aa: CASGQSGSGGYAGELFF

clone_size: .
v_call: TRBV4-1
d_call: .
j_call: TRBJ1-5
cdr3_nt: TGCGCCAGCAGCCAAGTGCCAGTACCTTATAGCAATCAGCCCCAGCATTTT
cdr3_aa: CASSQVPVPYSNQPQHF

clone_size: .
v_call: TRBV25-1
d_call: .
j_call: TRBJ1-5
cdr3_nt: TGTGCCAGCAGTGGGGCCAGAAGCAATCAGCCCCAGCATTTT
cdr3_aa: CASSGARSNQPQHF

clone_size: .
v_call: TRBV18
d_call: .
j_call: TRBJ1-4
cdr3_nt: TGTGCCAGCTCACCACAGTCTGGCAGAACTAATGAAAAACTGTTTTTT
cdr3_aa: CASSPQSGRTNEKLFF

clone_size: .
v_call: TRBV4-3
d_call: TRBD1
j_call: TRBJ2-3
cdr3_nt: TGCGCCAGCAGCCACCCACGACAGGGGGCTGTAGATACGCAGTATTTT
cdr3_aa: CASSHPRQGAVDTQYF

clone_size: .
v_call: TRBV29-1
d_call: TRBD1
j_call: TRBJ1-2
cdr3_nt: TGCAGCGTTGATTGGGCCGGGACAGGGCACCGAGGCTACACCTTC
cdr3_aa: CSVDWAGTGHRGYTF

clone_size: .
v_call: TRBV7-8
d_call: .
j_call: TRBJ2-2
cdr3_nt: TGTGCCAGCAGCTTAGGCGTTACCGGGACTAACACCGGGGAGCTGTTTTTT
cdr3_aa: CASSLGVTGTNTGELFF

clone_size: .
v_call: TRBV29-1
d_call: TRBD2
j_call: TRBJ2-7
cdr3_nt: TGCAGCGTTGAGACCGGGAGGGCCGTCGGGCAGTACTTC
cdr3_aa: CSVETGRAVGQYF

clone_size: .
v_call: TRBV6-5
d_call: .
j_call: TRBJ2-7
cdr3_nt: TGTGCCAGTTCATCCTCCCCGAGCTCCTACGAGCAGTACTTC
cdr3_aa: CASSSSPSSYEQYF

clone_size: once
v_call: TRBV7-6
d_call: TRBD2
j_call: TRBJ2-2
cdr3_nt: TGTGCCAGCAGCTTAGGGCTAGCGGGAGACACCGGGGAGCTGTTTTTT
cdr3_aa: CASSLGLAGDTGELFF

clone_size: .
v_call: TRBV21-1
d_call: .
j_call: TRBJ2-3
cdr3_nt: TGTGCCAGCAGAACGGAACGGGAGGGTGCCACAGATACGCAGTATTTT
cdr3_aa: CASRTEREGATDTQYF

clone_size: .
v_call: TRBV30
d_call: .
j_call: TRBJ1-2
cdr3_nt: TGTGCCTGTCTCAGGGACTCCTATGGCTACACCTTC
cdr3_aa: CACLRDSYGYTF

clone_size: .
v_call: TRBV5-1
d_call: TRBD2
j_call: TRBJ2-7
cdr3_nt: TGCGCCAGCAGCTTCCTAGCGGACTACGAGCAGTACTTC
cdr3_aa: CASSFLADYEQYF

clone_size: .
v_call: TRBV10-3
d_call: TRBD1
j_call: TRBJ2-7
cdr3_nt: TGTGCCATCAGTGAGAACCTCGGACAGGGGAAGTACGAGCAGTACTTC
cdr3_aa: CAISENLGQGKYEQYF